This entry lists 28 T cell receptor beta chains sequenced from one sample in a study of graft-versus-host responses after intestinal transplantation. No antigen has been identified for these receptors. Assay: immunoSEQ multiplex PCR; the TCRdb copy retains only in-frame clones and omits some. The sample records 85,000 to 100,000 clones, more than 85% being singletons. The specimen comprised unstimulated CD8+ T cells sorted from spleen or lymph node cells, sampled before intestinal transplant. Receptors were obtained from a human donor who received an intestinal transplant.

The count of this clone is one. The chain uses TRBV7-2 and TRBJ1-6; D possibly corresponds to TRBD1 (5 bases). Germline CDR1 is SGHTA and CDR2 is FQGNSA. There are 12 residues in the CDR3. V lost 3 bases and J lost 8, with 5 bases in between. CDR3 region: CASSFRDSPLHF. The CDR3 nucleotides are TGTGCCAGCAGCTTCAGGGATTCACCCCTCCACTTT.

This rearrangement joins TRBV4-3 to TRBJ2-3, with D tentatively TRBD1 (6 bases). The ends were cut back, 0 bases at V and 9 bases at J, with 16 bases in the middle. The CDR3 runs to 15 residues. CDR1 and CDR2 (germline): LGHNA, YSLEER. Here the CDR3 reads CASSQDDGQIETQYF. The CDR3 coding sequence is TGCGCCAGCAGCCAAGATGATGGACAGATCGAGACGCAGTATTTT.

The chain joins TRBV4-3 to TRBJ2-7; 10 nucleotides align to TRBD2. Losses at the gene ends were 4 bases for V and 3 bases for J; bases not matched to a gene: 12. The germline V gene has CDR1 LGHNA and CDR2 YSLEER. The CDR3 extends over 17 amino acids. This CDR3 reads CASSLEGPSGGIYEQYF. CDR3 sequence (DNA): TGCGCCAGCAGCCTCGAGGGGCCTAGCGGGGGAATCTACGAGCAGTACTTC.

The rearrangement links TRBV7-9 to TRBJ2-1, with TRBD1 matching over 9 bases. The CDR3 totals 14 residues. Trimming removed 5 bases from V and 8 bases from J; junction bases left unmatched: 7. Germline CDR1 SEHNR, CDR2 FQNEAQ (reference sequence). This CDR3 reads CASSLRDRDHEQFF. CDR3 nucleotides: TGTGCCAGCAGCCTCCGGGACAGGGACCATGAGCAGTTCTTC.

The CDR3 loop reads CASSLGTTYEQYF. CDR3 in DNA: TGTGCCAGCAGTTTAGGGACAACCTACGAGCAGTACTTC. V usage is TRBV27 and J usage is TRBJ2-7, with a possible D match to TRBD1 (6 bases). The V end was cut by 2 bases, the J end by 2 bases, with 7 bases between. Germline CDR1 reads MNHEY; CDR2 reads SMNVEV (reference sequence). The CDR3 has 13 residues.

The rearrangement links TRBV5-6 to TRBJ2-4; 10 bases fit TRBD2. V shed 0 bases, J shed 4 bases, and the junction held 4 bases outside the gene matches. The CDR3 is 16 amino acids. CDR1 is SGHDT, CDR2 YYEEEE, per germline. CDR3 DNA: TGTGCCAGCAGCTTGGGGCTAGCGGGGGTAAAAAACATTCAGTACTTC. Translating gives CASSLGLAGVKNIQYF.

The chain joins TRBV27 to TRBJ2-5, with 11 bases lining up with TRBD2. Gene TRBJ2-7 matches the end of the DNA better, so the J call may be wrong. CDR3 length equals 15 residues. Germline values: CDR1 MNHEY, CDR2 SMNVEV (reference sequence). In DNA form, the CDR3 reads TGTGCCAGCAGACCGGGACTAGCGGTATCCTACGAGCAGTACTTC. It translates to CASRPGLAVSYEQYF.

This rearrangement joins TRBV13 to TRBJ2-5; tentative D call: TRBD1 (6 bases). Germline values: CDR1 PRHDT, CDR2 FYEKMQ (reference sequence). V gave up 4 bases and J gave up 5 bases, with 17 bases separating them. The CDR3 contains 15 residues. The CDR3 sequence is CASSSGSQGRETQYF. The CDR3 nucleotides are TGTGCCAGCAGCTCCGGGTCCCAGGGGCGTGAGACCCAGTACTTC.

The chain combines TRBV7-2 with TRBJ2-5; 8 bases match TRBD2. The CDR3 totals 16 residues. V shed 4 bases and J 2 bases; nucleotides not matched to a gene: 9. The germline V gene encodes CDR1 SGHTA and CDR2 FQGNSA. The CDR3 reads CASSSIAGGLQETQYF. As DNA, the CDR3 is TGTGCCAGCAGCTCAATCGCGGGGGGTTTACAAGAGACCCAGTACTTC.

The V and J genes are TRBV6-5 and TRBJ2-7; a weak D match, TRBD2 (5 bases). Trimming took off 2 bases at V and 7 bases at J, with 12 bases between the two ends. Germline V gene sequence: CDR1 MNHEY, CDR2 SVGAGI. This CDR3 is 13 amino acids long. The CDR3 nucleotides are TGTGCCAGCAGTTACAGCGGCAATTTGGAGCAGTACTTC. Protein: CASSYSGNLEQYF.

In nucleotides, the CDR3 is TGTGCCAGCAGTTTAGAGGGGGCCAGCAATCAGCCCCAGCATTTT. Protein sequence: CASSLEGASNQPQHF. The V call is TRBV27, the J call TRBJ1-5; the match to TRBD1 covers 7 bases. Trimming at V came to 2 bases and at J to 1 base, leaving 2 bases not matched to a gene. Germline CDR1 and CDR2: MNHEY and SMNVEV (reference sequence). There are 15 residues in the CDR3.

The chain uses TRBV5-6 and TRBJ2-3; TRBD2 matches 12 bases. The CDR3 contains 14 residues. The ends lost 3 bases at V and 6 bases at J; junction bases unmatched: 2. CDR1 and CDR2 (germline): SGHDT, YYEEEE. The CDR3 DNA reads TGTGCCAGCAGCTCGGGACTAGCGGGTGATACGCAGTATTTT. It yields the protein CASSSGLAGDTQYF.

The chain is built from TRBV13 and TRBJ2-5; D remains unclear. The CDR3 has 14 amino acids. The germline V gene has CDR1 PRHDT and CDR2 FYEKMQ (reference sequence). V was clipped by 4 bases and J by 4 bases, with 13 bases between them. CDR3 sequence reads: CASSSVRGAETQYF. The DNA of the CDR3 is TGTGCCAGCAGCTCGGTTAGAGGTGCAGAGACCCAGTACTTC.

The CDR3 nucleotides read TGTGCCAGCAGCTTAGCCGGACAGGGGGTATGGGAGACCCAGTACTTC. This gives the protein CASSLAGQGVWETQYF. The chain links TRBV7-9 to TRBJ2-5; 10 nucleotides line up with TRBD1. With V trimmed by 0 bases and J by 5 bases, 6 bases remained unmatched. The germline V gene encodes CDR1 SEHNR and CDR2 FQNEAQ (reference sequence). The CDR3 is 16 amino acids.

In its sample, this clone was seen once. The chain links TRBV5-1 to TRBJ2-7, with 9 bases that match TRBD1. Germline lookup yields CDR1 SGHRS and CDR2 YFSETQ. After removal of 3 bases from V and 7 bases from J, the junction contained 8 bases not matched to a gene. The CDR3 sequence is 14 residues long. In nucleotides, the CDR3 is TGCGCCAGCAGCTGGCGGGACAGGGTCTTAGAGCAGTACTTC. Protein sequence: CASSWRDRVLEQYF. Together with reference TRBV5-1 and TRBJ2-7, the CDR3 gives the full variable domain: KAGVTQTPRYLIKTRGQQVTLSCSPISGHRSVSWYQQTPGQGLQFLFEYFSETQRNKGNFPGRFSGRQFSNSRSEMNVSTLELGDSALYLCASSWRDRVLEQYFGPGTRLTVT.

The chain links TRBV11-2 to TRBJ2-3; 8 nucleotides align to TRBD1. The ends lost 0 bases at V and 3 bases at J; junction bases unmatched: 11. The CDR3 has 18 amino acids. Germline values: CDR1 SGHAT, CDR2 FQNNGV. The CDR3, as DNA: TGTGCCAGCAGCTTAGATATCCCTCCCGGGACAGGAACAGATACGCAGTATTTT. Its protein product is CASSLDIPPGTGTDTQYF.

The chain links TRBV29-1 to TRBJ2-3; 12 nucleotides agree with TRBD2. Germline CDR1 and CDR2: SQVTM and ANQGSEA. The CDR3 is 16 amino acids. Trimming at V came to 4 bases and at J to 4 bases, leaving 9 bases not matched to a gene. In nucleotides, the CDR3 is TGCAGCGTTGTAGTGGTACTAGCGGGGGGCCCAGATACGCAGTATTTT. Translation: CSVVVVLAGGPDTQYF.

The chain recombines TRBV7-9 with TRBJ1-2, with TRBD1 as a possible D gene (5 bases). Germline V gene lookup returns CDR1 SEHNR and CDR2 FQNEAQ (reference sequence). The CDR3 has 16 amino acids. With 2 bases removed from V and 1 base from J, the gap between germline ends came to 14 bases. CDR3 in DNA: TGTGCCAGCAGCTTACTGTCGGGAGACAGTAACTATGGCTACACCTTC. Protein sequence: CASSLLSGDSNYGYTF.

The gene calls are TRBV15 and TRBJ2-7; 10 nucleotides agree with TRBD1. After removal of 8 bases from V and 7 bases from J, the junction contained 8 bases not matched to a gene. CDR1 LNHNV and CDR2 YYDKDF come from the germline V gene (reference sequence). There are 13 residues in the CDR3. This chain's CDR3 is CATGTGDIGEQYF. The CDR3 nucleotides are TGTGCCACCGGGACAGGGGATATCGGGGAGCAGTACTTC.

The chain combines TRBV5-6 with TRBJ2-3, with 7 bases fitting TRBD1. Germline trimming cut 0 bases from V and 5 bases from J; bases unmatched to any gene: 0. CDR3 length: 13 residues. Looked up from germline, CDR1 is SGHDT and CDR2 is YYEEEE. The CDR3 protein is CASSLDRGDTQYF. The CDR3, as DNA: TGTGCCAGCAGCTTGGACAGGGGAGATACGCAGTATTTT.

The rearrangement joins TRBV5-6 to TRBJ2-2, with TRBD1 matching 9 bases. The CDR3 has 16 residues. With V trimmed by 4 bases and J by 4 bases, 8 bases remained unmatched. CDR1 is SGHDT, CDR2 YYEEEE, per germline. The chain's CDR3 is CASSTVDRGFTGELFF. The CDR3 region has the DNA TGTGCCAGCAGCACAGTGGACAGGGGTTTCACCGGGGAGCTGTTTTTT. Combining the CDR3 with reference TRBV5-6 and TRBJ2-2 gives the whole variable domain DAGVTQSPTHLIKTRGQQVTLRCSPKSGHDTVSWYQQALGQGPQFIFQYYEEEERQRGNFPDRFSGHQFPNYSSELNVNALLLGDSALYLCASSTVDRGFTGELFFGEGSRLTVL.

CDR3 DNA: TGTGCCAGCTCACCGGGGGCCGGCACAGATACGCAGTATTTT. Amino acids: CASSPGAGTDTQYF. The rearrangement uses TRBV18 and TRBJ2-3; a weak D match, TRBD1 (6 bases). V was shortened by 3 bases and J by 1 base, with 8 bases between the two germline ends. Germline CDR1 is KGHSH and CDR2 is LQKENI. The CDR3 consists of 14 residues.

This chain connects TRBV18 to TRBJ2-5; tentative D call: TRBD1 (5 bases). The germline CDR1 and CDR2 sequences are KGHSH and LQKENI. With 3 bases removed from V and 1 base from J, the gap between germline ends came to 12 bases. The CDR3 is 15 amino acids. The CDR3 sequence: CASSPNWTLQETQYF. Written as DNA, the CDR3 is TGTGCCAGCTCACCCAATTGGACACTCCAAGAGACCCAGTACTTC.

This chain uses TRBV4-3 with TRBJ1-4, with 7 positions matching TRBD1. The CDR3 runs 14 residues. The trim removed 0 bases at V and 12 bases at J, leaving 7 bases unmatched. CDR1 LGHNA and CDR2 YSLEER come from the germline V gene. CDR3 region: CASSQDRGEMELFF. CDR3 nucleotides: TGCGCCAGCAGCCAAGACAGGGGGGAGATGGAACTGTTTTTT.

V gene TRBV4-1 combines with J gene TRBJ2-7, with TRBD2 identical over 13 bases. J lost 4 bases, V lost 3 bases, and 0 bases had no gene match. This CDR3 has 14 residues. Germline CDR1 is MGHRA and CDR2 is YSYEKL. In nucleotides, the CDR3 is TGCGCCAGCAGCCAGGGACTAGCGGGATACGAGCAGTACTTC. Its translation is CASSQGLAGYEQYF.

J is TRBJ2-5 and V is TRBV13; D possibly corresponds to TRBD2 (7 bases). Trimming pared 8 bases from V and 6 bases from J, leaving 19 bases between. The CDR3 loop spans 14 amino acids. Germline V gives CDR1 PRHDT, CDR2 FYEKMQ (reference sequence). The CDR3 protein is CASLRGGRGKTQYF. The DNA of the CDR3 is TGTGCCAGCTTAAGGGGGGGCCGGGGGAAGACCCAGTACTTC. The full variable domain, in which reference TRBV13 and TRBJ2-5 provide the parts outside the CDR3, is AAGVIQSPRHLIKEKRETATLKCYPIPRHDTVYWYQQGPGQDPQFLISFYEKMQSDKGSIPDRFSAQQFSDYHSELNMSSLELGDSALYFCASLRGGRGKTQYFGPGTRLLVL.

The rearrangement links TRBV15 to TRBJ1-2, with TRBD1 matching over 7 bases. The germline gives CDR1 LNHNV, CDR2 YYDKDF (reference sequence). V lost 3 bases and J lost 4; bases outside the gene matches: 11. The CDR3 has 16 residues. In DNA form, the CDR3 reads TGTGCCACCAGCAGCAGGGGGTCCGCTATGGGCTATGGCTACACCTTC. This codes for CATSSRGSAMGYGYTF. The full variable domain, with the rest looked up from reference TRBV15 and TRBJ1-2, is DAMVIQNPRYQVTQFGKPVTLSCSQTLNHNVMYWYQQKSSQAPKLLFHYYDKDFNNEADTPDNFQSRRPNTSFCFLDIRSPGLGDTAMYLCATSSRGSAMGYGYTFGSGTRLTVV.

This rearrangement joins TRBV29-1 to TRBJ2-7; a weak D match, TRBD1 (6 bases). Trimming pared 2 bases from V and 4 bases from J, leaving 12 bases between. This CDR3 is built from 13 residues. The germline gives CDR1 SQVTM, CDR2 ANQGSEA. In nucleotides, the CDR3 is TGCAGCGTTGAAACAGGGACCTCTTACGAGCAGTACTTC. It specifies CSVETGTSYEQYF.